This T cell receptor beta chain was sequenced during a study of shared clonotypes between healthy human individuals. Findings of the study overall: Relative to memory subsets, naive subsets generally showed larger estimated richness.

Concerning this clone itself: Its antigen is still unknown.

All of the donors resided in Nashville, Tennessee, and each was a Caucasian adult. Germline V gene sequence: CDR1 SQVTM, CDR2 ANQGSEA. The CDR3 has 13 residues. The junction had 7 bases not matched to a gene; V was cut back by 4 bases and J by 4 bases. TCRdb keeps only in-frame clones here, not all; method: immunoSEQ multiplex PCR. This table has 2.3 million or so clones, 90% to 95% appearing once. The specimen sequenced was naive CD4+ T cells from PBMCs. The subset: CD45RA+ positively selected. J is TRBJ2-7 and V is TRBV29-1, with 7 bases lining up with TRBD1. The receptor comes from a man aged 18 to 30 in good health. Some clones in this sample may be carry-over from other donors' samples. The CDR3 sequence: CSVVRGGSYEQYF. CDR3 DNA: TGCAGCGTTGTGAGAGGGGGCTCTTACGAGCAGTACTTC.